The 10 T cell receptor beta chains listed next were all sequenced from one sample in a study of blood T cells in healthy people across ages. PCR was performed a second time for about 6 to 12 cycles using a sample-barcoded 5' primer and a J-beta primer mix. A single record per CDR3 protein comes from TCRdb applying MiXCR to the 5' RACE reads. The sample lists 700,000 or so distinct CDR3 sequences; 22% were seen once. The specimen was blood. The receptors were gathered from a man between 70 and 80 years old in good health.

The chain recombines TRBV18 with TRBJ2-3; 7 bases align to TRBD1. Germline values: CDR1 KGHSH, CDR2 LQKENI. The CDR3 spans 13 residues. V shed 4 bases, J shed 5 bases, and the junction held 3 bases outside the gene matches. The CDR3: CASSRHRGDTQYF. DNA of the CDR3: TGTGCCAGCTCACGTCACAGGGGAGATACGCAGTATTTT.

The chain carries TRBV20-1 and TRBJ2-4; 8 bases map to TRBD1. This CDR3 contains 12 residues. J was trimmed by 7 bases and V by 3 bases; bases with no gene match: 2. Germline V gene lookup returns CDR1 DFQATT and CDR2 SNEGSKA (reference sequence). The CDR3 DNA reads as TGCAGTGCTAGGCGACAGGGGAACATTCAGTACTTC. Its translation is CSARRQGNIQYF.

The rearrangement uses TRBV28 and TRBJ2-3; tentative D call: TRBD1 (5 bases). The V and J ends lost 4 bases and 2 bases respectively, with 10 bases between them. The CDR3 runs 14 residues. Per the germline V gene, CDR1 is MDHEN and CDR2 is SYDVKM. CDR3 bases: TGTGCCAGCAGTTGGCCCAGGGACACAGATACGCAGTATTTT. Translated, it gives CASSWPRDTDTQYF.

The sample holds many counts of this clonotype. This chain joins TRBV4-1 and TRBJ1-1; D perhaps matches TRBD1 (5 bases). The CDR3 extends over 16 amino acids. Germline V lookup: CDR1 MGHRA, CDR2 YSYEKL. The V and J ends lost 4 bases and 0 bases respectively, with 15 bases between them. The CDR3 DNA sequence: TGCGCCAGCAGCCGGGACGGCGCCTTAATGAACACTGAAGCTTTCTTT. This gives the protein CASSRDGALMNTEAFF.

V gene TRBV7-8 combines with J gene TRBJ2-5; D might be TRBD1 or TRBD2, each matching 5 bases. The end of the DNA is better explained by TRBJ2-1, so the J call may be wrong. The CDR3 is 14 residues long. Germline loops: CDR1 SGHVS, CDR2 FQNEAQ. CDR3 DNA sequence: TGTGCCAGCAGCCCATCCCGGGGCTCCCTGGAGCAGTTCTTC. It specifies CASSPSRGSLEQFF.

This clonotype was detected only a few times. This chain connects TRBV29-1 to TRBJ1-2; 8 nucleotides line up with TRBD1. This CDR3 is 11 amino acids long. Germline values: CDR1 SQVTM, CDR2 ANQGSEA. Germline trimming cut 6 bases from V and 8 bases from J; bases unmatched to any gene: 5. The chain's CDR3 is CSVTGGWGYTF. The CDR3 DNA is TGCAGCGTAACAGGGGGATGGGGCTACACCTTC. Supplemented by reference TRBV29-1 and TRBJ1-2, the full variable domain reads SAVISQKPSRDICQRGTSLTIQCQVDSQVTMMFWYRQQPGQSLTLIATANQGSEATYESGFVIDKFPISRPNLTFSTLTVSNMSPEDSSIYLCSVTGGWGYTFGSGTRLTVV.

The table lists this clonotype with a few counts. The gene calls are TRBV29-1 and TRBJ1-1, with D possibly matching TRBD1 (5 bases). Trimming stripped 8 bases from V and 2 bases from J, with 18 bases between. The CDR3 covers 14 residues. Per the germline V gene, CDR1 is SQVTM and CDR2 is ANQGSEA. CDR3 residues: CSIRRDGVNTEAFF. The CDR3 nucleotides read TGCAGCATACGCCGGGACGGTGTAAACACTGAAGCTTTCTTT.

In its sample, this clonotype was seen a few times. J is TRBJ1-4 and V is TRBV7-9, with 7 nucleotides matching TRBD1. V dropped 5 bases and J dropped 8; count of bases not matched to a gene: 5. CDR1 is SEHNR and CDR2 is FQNEAQ in the germline V gene (reference sequence). This CDR3 contains 13 residues. The CDR3 sequence is CASSLRDSEKLFF. CDR3 in DNA: TGTGCCAGCAGCCTCCGGGACAGCGAAAAACTGTTTTTT.

The genes are TRBV6-1 and TRBJ1-2; maybe TRBD1 (5 bases). In germline, CDR1 is MNHNS, CDR2 SASEGT. The V end was cut by 3 bases, the J end by 6 bases, with 17 bases between. The length of the CDR3 is 15 residues. The CDR3 bases are TGTGCCAGCAGTGACGGCGCAGGGATGGGAGATGGCTACACCTTC. Its protein product is CASSDGAGMGDGYTF.

The chain links TRBV18 to TRBJ2-5, with a tentative D call TRBD1 (6 bases). Per the germline V gene, CDR1 is KGHSH and CDR2 is LQKENI. The V gene lost 2 bases and the J gene lost 5 bases, with 12 bases spanning the gap. This CDR3 has 14 residues. This CDR3 reads CASSPSLDSETQYF. The CDR3 DNA reads as TGTGCCAGCTCACCAAGTCTGGACAGCGAGACCCAGTACTTC.